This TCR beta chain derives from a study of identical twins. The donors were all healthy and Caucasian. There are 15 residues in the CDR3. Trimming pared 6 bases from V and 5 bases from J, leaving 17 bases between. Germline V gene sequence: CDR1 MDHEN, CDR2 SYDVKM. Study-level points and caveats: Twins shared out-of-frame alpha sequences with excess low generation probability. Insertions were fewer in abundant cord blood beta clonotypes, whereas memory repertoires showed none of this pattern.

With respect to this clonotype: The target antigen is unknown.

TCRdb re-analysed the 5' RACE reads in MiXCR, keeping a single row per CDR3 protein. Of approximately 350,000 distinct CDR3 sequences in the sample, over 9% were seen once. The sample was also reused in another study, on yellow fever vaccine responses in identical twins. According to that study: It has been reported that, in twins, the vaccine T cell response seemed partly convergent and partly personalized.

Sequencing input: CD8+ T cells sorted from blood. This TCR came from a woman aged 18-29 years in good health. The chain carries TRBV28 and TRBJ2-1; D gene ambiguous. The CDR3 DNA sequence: TGTGCCAGCAGCCAATCTAGTACCAAAAACAATGAGCAGTTCTTC. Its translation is CASSQSSTKNNEQFF.